This TCR beta chain was recorded in a study of PD-L1 blockade in urothelial cancer. Study details: Patients took up atezolizumab in 2014 at 1,200 mg intravenously every 3 weeks. A median blood sample held roughly 150,000 T cells and tens of thousands of unique TCRs. Bladder-origin urothelial cancer in males described most of the 29 patients.

The CDR3 runs 14 residues. Germline loops: CDR1 SGHRS, CDR2 YFSETQ. Trimming took 4 bases from V and 3 from J, leaving 10 bases between them. This clone has just a few counts. Clones were read by immunoSEQ multiplex PCR, and TCRdb kept only the in-frame ones, dropping some. The sample holds 53,000 or so clones, 86% seen once. Sample: PBMCs, taken around atezolizumab (anti-PD-L1) treatment. The chain has TRBV5-1 and TRBJ2-2; a possible D gene is TRBD2 (5 bases). This clonotype was sampled from a man between 60 and 75 years old with urothelial cancer. CDR3 in amino acids: CASSPGLYTGELFF. The CDR3 DNA is TGCGCCAGCAGCCCAGGACTTTACACCGGGGAGCTGTTTTTT.